The T cell receptor beta chain under discussion was sequenced for a study of vaccination and CD4 T cells after COVID-19. Overall study: Post-COVID draws came a median roughly 97 days after diagnosis (range 35 to 161).

This CDR3 spans 11 amino acids. CDR1 and CDR2 (germline): SGHTA, FQGNSA. V dropped 1 base and J dropped 7 bases, with 4 bases sitting between them. Findings of the study overall: From roughly 21 to 40, the median of SARS-CoV-2-reactive clonotypes rose without reaching significance.

An Oncomine TCR Beta short-read assay was used to sequence the DNA from cultured CD4+ T cells. TCRdb processed the PCR reads anew with MiXCR; each CDR3 protein has one entry. Among about 21,000 distinct CDR3 sequences listed, around 38% were seen once. This clonotype is categorized as medium-sized. Antigen: not known. Regarding treatment: approximately 9-day PBMC culture with coronavirus spike peptide pools or control peptides (ViraFEST assay). The chain couples TRBV7-2 to TRBJ1-2; D gene uncertain. The source material was CD4+ T cells from blood, cultured in vitro, sampled before SARS-CoV-2 vaccination. The origin of this receptor is a human donor who received a COVID-19 vaccine. The DNA for the CDR3 is TGTGCCAGCAGCTTAGAGTTTGGCTACACCTTC. Amino acid sequence: CASSLEFGYTF.